This T cell receptor (beta chain) emerged from a study of OX40 agonist ivuxolimab in advanced cancers. Assay: immunoSEQ multiplex PCR; the TCRdb copy retains only in-frame clones and omits some. The table has 90,000 to 100,000 clones, around 85% seen once. This sequence was found in an adult with an advanced solid tumor such as melanoma, head and neck, liver or kidney cancer. This specimen consisted of CD4+ or CD8+ T cells sorted from blood, obtained in a trial of the OX40 agonist ivuxolimab.

CDR3 DNA sequence: TGCGCCAGCAGCCAAGCAACTACCGTGAACTATGGCTACACCTTC. It is translated as CASSQATTVNYGYTF. The chain joins TRBV4-1 to TRBJ1-2; D not certain. V dropped 1 base and J dropped 2 bases, with 11 bases sitting between them. Per the germline V gene, CDR1 is MGHRA and CDR2 is YSYEKL. The CDR3 is made up of 15 amino acids.